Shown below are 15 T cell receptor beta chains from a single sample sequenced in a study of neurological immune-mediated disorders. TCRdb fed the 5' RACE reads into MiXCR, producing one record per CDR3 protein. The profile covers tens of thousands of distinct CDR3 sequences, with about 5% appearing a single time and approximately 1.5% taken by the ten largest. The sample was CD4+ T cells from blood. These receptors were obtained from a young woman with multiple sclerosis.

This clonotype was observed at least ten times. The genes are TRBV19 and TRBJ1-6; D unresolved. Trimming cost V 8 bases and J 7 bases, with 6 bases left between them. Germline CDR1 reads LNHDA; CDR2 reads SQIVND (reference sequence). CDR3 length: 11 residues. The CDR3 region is CASGINSPLHF. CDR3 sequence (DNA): TGTGCCAGTGGAATAAATTCACCCCTCCACTTT. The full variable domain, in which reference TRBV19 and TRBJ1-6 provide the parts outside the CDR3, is DGGITQSPKYLFRKEGQNVTLSCEQNLNHDAMYWYRQDPGQGLRLIYYSQIVNDFQKGDIAEGYSVSREKKESFPLTVTSAQKNPTAFYLCASGINSPLHFGNGTRLTVT.

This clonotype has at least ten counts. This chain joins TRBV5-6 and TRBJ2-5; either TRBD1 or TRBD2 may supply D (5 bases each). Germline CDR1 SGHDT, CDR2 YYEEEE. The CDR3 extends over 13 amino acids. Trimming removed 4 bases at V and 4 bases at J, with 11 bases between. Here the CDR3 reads CASSQGVRETQYF. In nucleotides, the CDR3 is TGTGCCAGCAGCCAGGGAGTTCGAGAGACCCAGTACTTC. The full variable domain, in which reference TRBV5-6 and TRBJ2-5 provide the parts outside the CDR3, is DAGVTQSPTHLIKTRGQQVTLRCSPKSGHDTVSWYQQALGQGPQFIFQYYEEEERQRGNFPDRFSGHQFPNYSSELNVNALLLGDSALYLCASSQGVRETQYFGPGTRLLVL.

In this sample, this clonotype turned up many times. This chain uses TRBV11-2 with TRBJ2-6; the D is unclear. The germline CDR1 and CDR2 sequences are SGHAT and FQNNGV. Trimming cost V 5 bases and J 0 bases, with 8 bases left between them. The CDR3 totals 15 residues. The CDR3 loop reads CASSPFNSGANVLTF. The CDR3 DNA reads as TGTGCCAGCAGCCCATTTAACTCTGGGGCCAACGTCCTGACTTTC.

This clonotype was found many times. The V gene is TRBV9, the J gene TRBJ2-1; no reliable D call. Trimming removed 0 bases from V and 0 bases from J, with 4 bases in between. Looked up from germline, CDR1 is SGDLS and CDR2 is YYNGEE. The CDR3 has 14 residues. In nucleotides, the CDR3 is TGTGCCAGCAGCGTAGACAGCTCCTACAATGAGCAGTTCTTC. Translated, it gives CASSVDSSYNEQFF. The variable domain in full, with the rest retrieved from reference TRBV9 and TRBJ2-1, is DSGVTQTPKHLITATGQRVTLRCSPRSGDLSVYWYQQSLDQGLQFLIQYYNGEERAKGNILERFSAQQFPDLHSELNLSSLELGDSALYFCASSVDSSYNEQFFGPGTRLTVL.

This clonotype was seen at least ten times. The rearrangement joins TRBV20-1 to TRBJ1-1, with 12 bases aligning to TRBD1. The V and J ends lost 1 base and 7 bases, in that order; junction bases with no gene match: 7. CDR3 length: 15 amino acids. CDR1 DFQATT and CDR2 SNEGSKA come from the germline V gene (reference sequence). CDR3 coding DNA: TGCAGTGCTAGAGGATTGGGACAGGGGGCGGATGAAGCTTTCTTT. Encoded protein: CSARGLGQGADEAFF.

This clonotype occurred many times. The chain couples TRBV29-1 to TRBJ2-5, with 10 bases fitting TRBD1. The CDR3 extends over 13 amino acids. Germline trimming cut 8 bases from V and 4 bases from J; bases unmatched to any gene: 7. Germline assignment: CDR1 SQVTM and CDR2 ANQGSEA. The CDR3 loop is CSLARDRGETQYF. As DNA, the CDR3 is TGCAGCTTGGCGAGGGACAGGGGAGAGACCCAGTACTTC.

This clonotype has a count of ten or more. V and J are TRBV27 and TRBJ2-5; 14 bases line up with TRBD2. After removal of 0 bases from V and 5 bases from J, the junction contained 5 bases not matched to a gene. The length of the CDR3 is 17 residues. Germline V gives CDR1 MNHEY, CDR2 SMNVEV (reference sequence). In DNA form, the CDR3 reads TGTGCCAGCAGTTTATCCGGGACTAGCGGGGGCGGCGAGACCCAGTACTTC. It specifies CASSLSGTSGGGETQYF.

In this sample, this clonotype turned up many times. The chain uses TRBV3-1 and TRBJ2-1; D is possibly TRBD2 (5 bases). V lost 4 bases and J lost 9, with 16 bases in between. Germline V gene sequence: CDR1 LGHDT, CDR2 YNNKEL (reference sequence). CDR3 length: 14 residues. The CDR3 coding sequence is TGTGCCAGCAGCCTCGGGAAGGGCAATGTTGAGCAGTTCTTC. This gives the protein CASSLGKGNVEQFF.

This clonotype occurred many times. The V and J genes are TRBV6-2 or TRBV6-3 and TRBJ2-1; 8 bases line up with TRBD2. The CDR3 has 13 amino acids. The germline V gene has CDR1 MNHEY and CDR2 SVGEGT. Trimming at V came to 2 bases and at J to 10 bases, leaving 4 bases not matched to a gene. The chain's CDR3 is CASSYVAGWEQFF. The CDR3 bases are TGTGCCAGCAGTTACGTAGCGGGATGGGAGCAGTTCTTC.

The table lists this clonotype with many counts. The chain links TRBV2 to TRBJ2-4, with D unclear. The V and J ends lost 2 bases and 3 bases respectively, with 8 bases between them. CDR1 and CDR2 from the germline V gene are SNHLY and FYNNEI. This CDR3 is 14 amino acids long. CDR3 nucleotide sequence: TGTGCCAGCAGTGAATACCAGGACAAAAACATTCAGTACTTC. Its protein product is CASSEYQDKNIQYF.

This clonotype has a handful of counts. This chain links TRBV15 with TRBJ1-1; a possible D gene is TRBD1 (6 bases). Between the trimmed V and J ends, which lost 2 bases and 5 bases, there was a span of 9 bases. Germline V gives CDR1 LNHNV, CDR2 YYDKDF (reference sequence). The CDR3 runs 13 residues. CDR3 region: CATSRKGGTEAFF. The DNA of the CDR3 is TGTGCCACCAGCAGAAAGGGGGGGACTGAAGCTTTCTTT.

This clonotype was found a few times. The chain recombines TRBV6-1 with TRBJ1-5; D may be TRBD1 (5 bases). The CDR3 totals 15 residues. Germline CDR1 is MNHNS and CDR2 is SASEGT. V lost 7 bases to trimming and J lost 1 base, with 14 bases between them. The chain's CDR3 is CASIIWAGSNQPQHF. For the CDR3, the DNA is TGTGCCAGCATAATATGGGCAGGGAGCAATCAGCCCCAGCATTTT.

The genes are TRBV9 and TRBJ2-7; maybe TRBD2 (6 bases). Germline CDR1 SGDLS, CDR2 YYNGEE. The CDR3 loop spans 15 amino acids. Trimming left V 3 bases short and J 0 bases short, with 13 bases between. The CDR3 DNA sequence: TGTGCCAGCAGCGCCGGGGGAGGAAGCTCCTACGAGCAGTACTTC. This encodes CASSAGGGSSYEQYF.

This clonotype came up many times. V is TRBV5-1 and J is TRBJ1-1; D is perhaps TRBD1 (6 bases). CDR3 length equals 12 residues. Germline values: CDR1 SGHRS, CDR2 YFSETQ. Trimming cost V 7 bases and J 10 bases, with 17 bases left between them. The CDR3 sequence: CASGFDRSGAFF. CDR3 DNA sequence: TGCGCCAGCGGATTCGACAGGAGTGGAGCTTTCTTT.

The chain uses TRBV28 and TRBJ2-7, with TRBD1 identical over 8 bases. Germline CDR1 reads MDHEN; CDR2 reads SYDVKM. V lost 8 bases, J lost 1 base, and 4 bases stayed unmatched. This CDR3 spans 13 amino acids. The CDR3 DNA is TGTGCCAGCGGGACAGGAGTTTCCTACGAGCAGTACTTC. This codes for CASGTGVSYEQYF.